The rows below give T cell receptor beta chains drawn from one sample of a study of identical twins. MiXCR was run by TCRdb on the 5' RACE reads, yielding one entry per CDR3 protein. The sample includes a few hundred thousand distinct CDR3 sequences, roughly a tenth seen only once; the top ten take over 8%. Sequencing was done on a sample of memory T cells sorted from blood. The receptors come from a man between 45 and 60 years old in good health. Each CDR3 is given with its conserved first and last residue. A D gene is named only where the DNA matches it firmly. Clone size is given for some rows only: seen once, a few or many times, or a class if the clone is expanded.

V	size	D	J	CDR3	DNA
TRBV5-8	few	NA	TRBJ1-2	CASSTTGTPKGPF	TGTGCCAGCAGCACAACCGGGACGCCAAAGGGACCCTTC
TRBV6-2/TRBV6-3	few	TRBD1	TRBJ1-5	CATARGGSNQPQHF	TGTGCCACGGCGCGAGGGGGCTCCAATCAGCCCCAGCATTTT
TRBV11-2	few	NA	TRBJ1-4	CASSLGLLTTNEKLFF	TGTGCCAGCAGCTTAGGGTTACTTACAACTAATGAAAAACTGTTTTTT
TRBV28	few	TRBD1	TRBJ1-4	CASRPTGTANEKLFF	TGTGCCAGCAGACCGACCGGGACAGCAAATGAAAAACTGTTTTTT
TRBV18	NA	NA	TRBJ1-2	CASSPRTENYGYTF	TGTGCCAGCTCACCGAGGACTGAAAACTATGGCTACACCTTC
TRBV6-2/TRBV6-3	many	NA	TRBJ2-7	CASGSWGAYSGTSYEQYF	TGTGCCAGCGGATCGTGGGGCGCTTATAGCGGAACCTCCTACGAGCAGTACTTC
TRBV28	many	TRBD1	TRBJ1-6	CASSDWTGESYNSPLHF	TGTGCCAGCAGTGATTGGACAGGCGAATCCTATAATTCACCCCTCCACTTT
TRBV20-1	many	NA	TRBJ1-6	CSARGAHNSPLHF	TGCAGTGCTAGAGGAGCCCATAATTCACCCCTCCACTTT
TRBV20-1	many	NA	TRBJ2-7	CSASRTVSYEQYF	TGCAGTGCTAGTCGGACTGTCTCCTACGAGCAGTACTTC
TRBV9	many	NA	TRBJ2-1	CASSVEGLLSYNEQFF	TGTGCCAGCAGCGTAGAAGGGCTTCTCTCCTACAATGAGCAGTTCTTC
TRBV19	NA	TRBD1	TRBJ2-3	CASSRRTGGLGRDTQYF	TGTGCCAGTAGTAGGAGGACAGGGGGGCTTGGAAGAGATACGCAGTATTTT
TRBV30	many	NA	TRBJ1-5	CAWSNHLTGTYSNQPQHF	TGTGCCTGGAGTAACCATCTCACCGGGACATATAGCAATCAGCCCCAGCATTTT
TRBV9	many	TRBD2	TRBJ2-3	CASSAQGLATDTQYF	TGTGCCAGCAGCGCCCAGGGACTAGCCACAGATACGCAGTATTTT
TRBV20-1	many	TRBD2	TRBJ2-7	CSARDMSGAGEQYF	TGCAGTGCTAGAGATATGAGCGGGGCTGGCGAGCAGTACTTC
TRBV15	many	NA	TRBJ2-3	CATGIGSTDTQYF	TGTGCCACCGGTATAGGGAGCACAGATACGCAGTATTTT
TRBV9	few	TRBD2	TRBJ2-3	CASSGVFTAGEADTQYF	TGTGCCAGCAGCGGGGTTTTTACGGCGGGAGAGGCAGATACGCAGTATTTT
TRBV4-2	many	TRBD2	TRBJ2-1	CASSQDEGSGGSSNEQFF	TGTGCCAGCAGCCAAGATGAAGGTAGCGGGGGGAGTTCCAATGAGCAGTTCTTC
TRBV9	NA	NA	TRBJ2-1	CASSVEVKSSYNEQFF	TGTGCCAGCAGCGTAGAGGTGAAGAGCTCCTACAATGAGCAGTTCTTC
TRBV18	few	TRBD2	TRBJ2-5	CASSPNPGLAGETQYF	TGTGCCAGCTCACCAAATCCGGGACTAGCGGGAGAGACCCAGTACTTC
TRBV28	few	TRBD1	TRBJ1-2	CASTQGGGPYGYTF	TGTGCCAGCACCCAGGGGGGCGGACCCTATGGCTACACCTTC
TRBV20-1	few	TRBD2	TRBJ2-1	CSATLLLAGGGEQFF	TGCAGTGCCACTTTGTTGTTAGCGGGAGGAGGCGAGCAGTTCTTC
TRBV27	few	NA	TRBJ1-5	CASSFGAGVQPQHF	TGTGCCAGCAGTTTCGGGGCAGGAGTGCAGCCCCAGCATTTT
TRBV6-1	many	NA	TRBJ1-1	CASSLAFGRTEAFF	TGTGCCAGCTCCCTGGCATTTGGTCGCACTGAAGCTTTCTTT
TRBV5-1	few	TRBD2	TRBJ2-3	CASSETSGGYTDTQYF	TGCGCCAGCAGCGAGACTAGCGGGGGATACACAGATACGCAGTATTTT
TRBV2	many	NA	TRBJ1-2	CASSDRGQSYGYTF	TGTGCCAGCAGTGATAGGGGACAAAGCTATGGCTACACCTTC
TRBV28	NA	NA	TRBJ1-2	CASSPGQWGYTF	TGTGCCAGCAGTCCCGGACAGTGGGGCTACACCTTC
TRBV7-2	few	NA	TRBJ1-6	CASSPPLAASPLHF	TGTGCCAGCAGCCCTCCACTGGCAGCTTCACCCCTCCACTTT
TRBV6-2/TRBV6-3	few	TRBD2	TRBJ2-1	CASSIGLGSINEQFF	TGTGCCAGCAGTATAGGACTAGGTTCTATCAATGAGCAGTTCTTC
TRBV5-1	many	NA	TRBJ1-5	CASRLSGGGSNQPQHF	TGCGCCAGCCGACTTTCGGGGGGGGGAAGCAATCAGCCCCAGCATTTT
TRBV4-3	NA	TRBD2	TRBJ2-1	CASSPRGELAGGPYNEQFF	TGCGCCAGCAGCCCAAGGGGCGAGCTAGCGGGAGGACCTTACAATGAGCAGTTCTTC
TRBV5-6	NA	NA	TRBJ2-7	CASSWAGLEPEQYF	TGTGCCAGCAGCTGGGCAGGGCTGGAGCCCGAGCAGTACTTC
TRBV7-9	many	NA	TRBJ1-2	CASSFGGSDYGYTF	TGTGCCAGCAGCTTTGGGGGCAGCGACTATGGCTACACCTTC
TRBV3-1	many	NA	TRBJ2-7	CASSQWTAFDF	TGTGCCAGCAGCCAATGGACAGCTTTCGACTTC
TRBV4-1	few	NA	TRBJ2-7	CASSSYERAYEQYF	TGCGCCAGCAGCTCATACGAACGCGCCTACGAGCAGTACTTC
TRBV11-2	many	NA	TRBJ2-5	CASSSGVETQYF	TGTGCCAGCAGCTCAGGGGTAGAGACCCAGTACTTC